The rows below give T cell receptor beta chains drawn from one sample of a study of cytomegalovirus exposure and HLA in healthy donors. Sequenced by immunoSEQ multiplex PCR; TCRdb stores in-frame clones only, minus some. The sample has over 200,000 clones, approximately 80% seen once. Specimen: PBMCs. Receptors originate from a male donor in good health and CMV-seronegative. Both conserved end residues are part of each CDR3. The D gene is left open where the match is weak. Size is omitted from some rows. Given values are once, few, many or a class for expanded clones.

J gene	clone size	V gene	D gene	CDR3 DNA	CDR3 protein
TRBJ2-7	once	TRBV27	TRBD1	TGTGCCAGCAGTTTAACTTATCGGGACAGGGGCTACGAGCAGTACTTC	CASSLTYRDRGYEQYF
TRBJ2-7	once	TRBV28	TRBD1	TGTGCCAGCAGTCCTCGGACAGGGTCCTCCTACGAGCAGTACTTC	CASSPRTGSSYEQYF
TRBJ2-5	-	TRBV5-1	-	TGCGCCAGCAGCTTGGCTAGTCAAGAGACCCAGTACTTC	CASSLASQETQYF
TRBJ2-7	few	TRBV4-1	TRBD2	TGCGCCAGCAGCCCTTCACCCATAGCGGGAGGGCCCGACGAGCAGTACTTC	CASSPSPIAGGPDEQYF
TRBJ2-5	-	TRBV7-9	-	TGTTCCAGCAGCCCGTACCAAGAGACCCAGTACTTC	CSSSPYQETQYF
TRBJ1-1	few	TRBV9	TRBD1	TGTGCCAGCAGCGTAGGATACAGGGGATACACTGAAGCTTTCTTT	CASSVGYRGYTEAFF
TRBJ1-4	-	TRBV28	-	TGTGCCAGCCTAGAGCAACACAATGAAAAACTGTTTTTT	CASLEQHNEKLFF
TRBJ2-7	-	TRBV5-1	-	TGCGCCAGCAGCTTGACCGCGACAGGACCTTACGAGCAGTACTTC	CASSLTATGPYEQYF
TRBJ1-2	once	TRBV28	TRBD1	TGTGCCAGCGGGACAGTACCCGATATGAGCTACACCTTC	CASGTVPDMSYTF
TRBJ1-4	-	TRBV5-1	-	TGCGCCAGCAGCTTGGGCGGGCCGTCTGCAACTAATGAAAAACTGTTTTTT	CASSLGGPSATNEKLFF
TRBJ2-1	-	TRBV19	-	TGTGCCAGCAGGGGCGGCTACAATGAGCAGTTCTTC	CASRGGYNEQFF
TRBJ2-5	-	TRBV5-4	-	TGTGCCAGCAGCTCCAAAAATCGGTACCAAGAGACCCAGTACTTC	CASSSKNRYQETQYF
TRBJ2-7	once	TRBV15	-	TGTGCCACCAGCAGAGTCACAGGGATTGGGTCCTACGAGCAGTACTTC	CATSRVTGIGSYEQYF
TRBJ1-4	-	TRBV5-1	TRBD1	TGCGCCAGCAGTACAGGGGTTGCAACTAATGAAAAACTGTTTTTT	CASSTGVATNEKLFF
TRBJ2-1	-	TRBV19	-	TGTGCCAGTAGTATAAGGGGCGCGGTATCCTACAATGAGCAGTTCTTC	CASSIRGAVSYNEQFF
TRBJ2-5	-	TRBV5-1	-	TGCGCCAGCAGCTTGGGACAGGACACGAAGACCCAGTACTTC	CASSLGQDTKTQYF
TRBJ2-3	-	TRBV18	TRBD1	TGTGCCAGCTCTCCCGGACAGGGGGCCACAGATACGCAGTATTTT	CASSPGQGATDTQYF
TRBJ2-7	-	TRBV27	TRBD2	TGTGCCAGCAGTTCCCTAGCGGGAGGGCCCTACGAGCAGTACTTC	CASSSLAGGPYEQYF
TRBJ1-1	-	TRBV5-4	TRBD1	TGTGCCAGCAGCGTTTGGACAGGCGCGTGGAGCGGCACTGAAGCTTTCTTT	CASSVWTGAWSGTEAFF
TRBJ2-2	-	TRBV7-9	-	TGTTCCAGCAGCTTAGAAGGTCAGACAGCGGGCGGGGAGCTGTTTTTT	CSSSLEGQTAGGELFF
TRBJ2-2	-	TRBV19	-	TGTGCCAGTAGTATTGTTGCAGTTGTTACCGGGGAGCTGTTTTTT	CASSIVAVVTGELFF
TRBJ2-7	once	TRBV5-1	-	TGCGCCAGCAGCTTGGTGGCCGGGAATTCCGAGCAGTACTTC	CASSLVAGNSEQYF
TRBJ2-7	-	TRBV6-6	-	TGTGCCAGCAGTTACTCGGAGGGAATATACGAGCAGTACTTC	CASSYSEGIYEQYF
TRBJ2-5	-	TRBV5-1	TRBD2	TGCGCCAGCAGCCTGGACAGCGGGAGGCGGGAGACCCAGTACTTC	CASSLDSGRRETQYF
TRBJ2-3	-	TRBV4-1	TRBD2	TGCGCCAGCAGCCAACCTGGACTAGTCGGAACAGATACGCAGTATTTT	CASSQPGLVGTDTQYF
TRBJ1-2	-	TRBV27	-	TGTGCCAGCAGTTTATGGCAGGGGTCAGGCTACACCTTC	CASSLWQGSGYTF
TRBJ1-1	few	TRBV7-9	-	TGTGCCAGCAGCTTAGGCAGGGGTAAAGCTTTCTTT	CASSLGRGKAFF
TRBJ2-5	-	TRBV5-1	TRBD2	TGCGCCAGCAGGGACGGGGGGTCCCAAGAGACCCAGTACTTC	CASRDGGSQETQYF
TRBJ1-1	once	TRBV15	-	TGTGCCACCAGCAGAGGAACGGCGGGGCGTACTGAAGCTTTCTTT	CATSRGTAGRTEAFF
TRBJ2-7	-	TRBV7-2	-	TGTGCCAGCAGCTCCCGAGGGAGTCTTATAACCTACGAGCAGTACTTC	CASSSRGSLITYEQYF
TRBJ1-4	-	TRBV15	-	TGTGCCACCAGCTTAAGCGGCAGGTGGCGGACTAATGAAAAACTGTTTTTT	CATSLSGRWRTNEKLFF
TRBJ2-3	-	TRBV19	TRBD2	TGTGCCAGTAGTATTTTGGGGTCTAGCGGACTAGATACGCAGTATTTT	CASSILGSSGLDTQYF
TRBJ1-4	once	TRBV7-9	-	TGTGCCAGCAGCTTAGACGGGAATGAAAAACTGTTTTTT	CASSLDGNEKLFF
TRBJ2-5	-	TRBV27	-	TGTGCCAGCAGTACCTCGCGAGAGCAAGAGACCCAGTACTTC	CASSTSREQETQYF
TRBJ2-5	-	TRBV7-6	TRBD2	TGTGCCAGCAGCTTAGCGCAAGAAAGCGGGAGCGGAGTGTGGGAGACCCAGTACTTC	CASSLAQESGSGVWETQYF
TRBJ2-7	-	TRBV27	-	TGTGCCAGCAGTGCCGCCGACTTCTACGAGCAGTACTTC	CASSAADFYEQYF
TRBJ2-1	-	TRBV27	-	TGTGCCAGCAGTTTTCTTCGCGGGCTCTCCTACAATGAGCAGTTCTTC	CASSFLRGLSYNEQFF
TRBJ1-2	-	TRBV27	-	TGTGCCAGCAGTTTATCCGGGGGGGGCTATGGCTACACCTTC	CASSLSGGGYGYTF
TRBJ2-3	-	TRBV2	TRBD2	TGTGCCAGCAAGCCCGGGACTAGCGGCTCCCTGGGGAGCACAGATACGCAGTATTTT	CASKPGTSGSLGSTDTQYF
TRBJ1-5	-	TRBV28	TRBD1	TGTGCCAGCAGTTACAGGGGCCTCAATCAGCCCCAGCATTTT	CASSYRGLNQPQHF
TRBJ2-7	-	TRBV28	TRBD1	TGTGCCAGCAGTCTGGGACAGGGTCACTACGAGCAGTACTTC	CASSLGQGHYEQYF
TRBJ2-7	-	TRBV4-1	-	TGCGCCAGCAGCCCACTGGGACTCCTCTACGAGCAGTACTTC	CASSPLGLLYEQYF
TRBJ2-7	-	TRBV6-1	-	TGTGCCAGCAGTGATTTGGAGCGGGCCACCTACGAGCAGTACTTC	CASSDLERATYEQYF
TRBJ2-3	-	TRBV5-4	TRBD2	TGTGCCAGCAGCTCCATGACTAGCGGGAAGGTGGGTACGCAGTATTTT	CASSSMTSGKVGTQYF
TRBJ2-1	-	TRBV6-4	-	TGTGCCAGCTCGGACAGACCTGGGGATGAGCAGTTCTTC	CASSDRPGDEQFF
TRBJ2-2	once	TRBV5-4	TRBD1	TGTGCCAGCAGCTTGGTTCCGACAGGGTCCGGGGAGCTGTTTTTT	CASSLVPTGSGELFF
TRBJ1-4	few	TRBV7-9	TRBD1	TGTGCCAGCAGCTCAGGGGGCGCTTTAGCTAATGAAAAACTGTTTTTT	CASSSGGALANEKLFF
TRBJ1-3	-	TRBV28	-	TGTGCCAGCAGTTTATCCGCGGTCTCTGGAAACACCATATATTTT	CASSLSAVSGNTIYF
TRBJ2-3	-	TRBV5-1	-	TGCGCCAGCAGCTTGGGGGCGGGTGACGCAGATACGCAGTATTTT	CASSLGAGDADTQYF
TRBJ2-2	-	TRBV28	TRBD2	TGTGCCAGCAGCTACTCTAGCGGGAGAACCGGGGAGCTGTTTTTT	CASSYSSGRTGELFF